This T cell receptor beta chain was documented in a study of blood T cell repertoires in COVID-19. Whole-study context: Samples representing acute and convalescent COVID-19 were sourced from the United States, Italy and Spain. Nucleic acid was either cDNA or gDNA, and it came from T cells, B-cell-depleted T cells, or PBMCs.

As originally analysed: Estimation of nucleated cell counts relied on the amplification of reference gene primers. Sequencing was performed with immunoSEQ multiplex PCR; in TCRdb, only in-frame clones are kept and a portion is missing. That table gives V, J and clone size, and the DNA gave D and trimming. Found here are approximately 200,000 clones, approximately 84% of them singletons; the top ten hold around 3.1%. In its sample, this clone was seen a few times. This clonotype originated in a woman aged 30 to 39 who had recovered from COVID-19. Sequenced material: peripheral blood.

The chain's CDR3 is CASSQDRGQGILNTIYF. The DNA of the CDR3 is TGTGCCAGCAGCCAAGATAGGGGCCAGGGGATACTCAACACCATATATTTT. This chain links TRBV4-2 with TRBJ1-3; D is perhaps TRBD1 (6 bases). V gave up 0 bases and J gave up 7 bases, with 19 bases separating them. In germline, CDR1 is LGHNA, CDR2 YNFKEQ. This CDR3 is built from 17 residues.